In its sample, the clone carrying this TCR beta chain was seen once. Its antigen is currently unknown. The sample is drawn from a study of regulatory T cells in long-lasting Graves disease. Trimming cost V 4 bases and J 0 bases, with 10 bases left between them. Germline V lookup: CDR1 LNHDA, CDR2 SQIVND (reference sequence). CDR3 length equals 15 residues. Construction of the TCR beta libraries employed iRepertoire HTBI primers in conjunction with Arm-PCR of CDR3 regions. TCRdb used MiXCR to reprocess the multiplex PCR reads, holding one entry per CDR3 protein. Altogether roughly 560,000 distinct CDR3 sequences are present, around 12% being singletons, with the ten largest covering 7.5% to 9%. The time point was: newly diagnosed GD, antithyroid drugs for less than 3 months. Extracted PBMC RNA gave rise to the TCR library. Study-wide points: Between persistent patients, about 2,500 public clonotypes were shared, exceeding the 966 shared between new patients.

The same data also went into a second study, on T cells in Graves' hyperthyroidism and ophthalmopathy. From that study: Thyroid ultrasound and orbital computed tomography, with clinical symptoms and serum thyroxine and TRAb, informed diagnoses. First-round RT-PCR targeting the TCR CDR3 was performed with the HTBI primer set. The model's output predicted ophthalmopathy at a median of about 5.9 months prior to onset.

This chain joins TRBV19 and TRBJ1-5; unclear D gene. The receptor's source is a woman aged 30 to 39 with Graves disease. This material consisted of peripheral blood mononuclear cells (PBMCs), taken at new diagnosis, from a patient treated with antithyroid drugs. The DNA of the CDR3 is TGTGCCAGTAGTAAGCATTTAGGTAGCAATCAGCCCCAGCATTTT. Translation gives CASSKHLGSNQPQHF.